The T cell receptor beta chain described here comes from a study of cytomegalovirus exposure and HLA in healthy donors. Study-wide results and limits: In vitro checks showed that three CMV-associated chains really do target CMV antigens. Rarity characterized most TCR sequences, yet some public TCRs appeared in many donors. Researchers counted around 180 TCR beta chains as cytomegalovirus-associated.

The donors were part of the roughly 120-subject validation cohort, which stood apart from the roughly 670-subject first cohort. Germline CDR1 SNHLY, CDR2 FYNNEI. V was clipped by 4 bases and J by 1 base, with 28 bases between them. The CDR3 has 20 residues. Comments on this clone: Its matching antigen is unknown.

Data came from immunoSEQ multiplex PCR; TCRdb stores just in-frame clones and leaves some out. The data contain 150,000 or so clones, about 86% of them singletons. The sequenced sample was PBMCs. The receptor comes from a woman aged 30 to 39 in good health and CMV-seronegative. The chain joins TRBV2 to TRBJ1-1; D gene uncertain. CDR3 sequence reads: CASSVPGATESKHPNTEAFF. DNA of the CDR3: TGTGCCAGCAGTGTACCGGGAGCCACCGAATCCAAACACCCGAACACTGAAGCTTTCTTT.